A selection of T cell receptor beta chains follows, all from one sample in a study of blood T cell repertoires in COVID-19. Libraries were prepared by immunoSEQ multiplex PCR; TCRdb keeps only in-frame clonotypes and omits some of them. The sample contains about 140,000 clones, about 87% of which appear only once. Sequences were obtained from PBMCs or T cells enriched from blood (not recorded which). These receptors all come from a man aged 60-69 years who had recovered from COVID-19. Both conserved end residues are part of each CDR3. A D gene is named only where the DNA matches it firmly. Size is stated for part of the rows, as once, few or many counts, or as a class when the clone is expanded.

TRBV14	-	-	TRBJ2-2	TGTGCCAGCAGCCAAAGGGGGTTCGGCGGGGAGCTGTTTTTT	CASSQRGFGGELFF
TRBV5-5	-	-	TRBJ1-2	TGTGCCAGCAGCTTGGGGCCAGGGTGGAACTATGGCTACACCTTC	CASSLGPGWNYGYTF
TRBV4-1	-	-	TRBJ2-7	TGCGCCAGCAGCCAAGACTGGGCAGTATCGAACGAGCAGTACTTC	CASSQDWAVSNEQYF
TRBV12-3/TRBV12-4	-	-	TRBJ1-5	TGTGCCAGCAGTTCTCTCGGTCAGCCCCAGCATTTT	CASSSLGQPQHF
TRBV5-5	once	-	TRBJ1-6	TGTGCCAGCAGCTTTCGCAGGGAAAATTCACCCCTCCACTTT	CASSFRRENSPLHF
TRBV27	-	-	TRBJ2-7	TGTGCCAGCAGTCCTTACCGGACTGACTCCTACGAGCAGTACTTC	CASSPYRTDSYEQYF
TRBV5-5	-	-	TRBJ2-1	TGTGCCAGCAGCTCTTACAATGAGCAGTTCTTC	CASSSYNEQFF
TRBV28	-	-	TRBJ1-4	TGTGCCAGCAGTCCCTCCCCTGCCCCGGGGGGGAAACTGTTTTTT	CASSPSPAPGGKLFF
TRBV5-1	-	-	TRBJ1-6	TGCGCCAGCAGCTTGGACGGACAGTTGAATTCACCCCTCCACTTT	CASSLDGQLNSPLHF
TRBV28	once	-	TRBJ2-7	TGTGCCAGCAGTCAAGGGGGGGCAAGAGGCTACGAGCAGTACTTC	CASSQGGARGYEQYF
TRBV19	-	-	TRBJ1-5	TGTGCCAGCAGATACGACGCAGGGAGCAATCAGCCCCAGCATTTT	CASRYDAGSNQPQHF
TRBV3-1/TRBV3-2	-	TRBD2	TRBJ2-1	TGTGCCAGCAGCCACAGGGGACTAGCGGGAGGTAGTGAGCAGTTCTTC	CASSHRGLAGGSEQFF
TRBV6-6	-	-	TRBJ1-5	TGTGCCAGCAGTTACTCGCGGGCCGATCAGCCCCAGCATTTT	CASSYSRADQPQHF
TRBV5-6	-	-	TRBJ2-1	TGTGCCAGCAGCTTTCCGGGGACCTACAATGAGCAGTTCTTC	CASSFPGTYNEQFF
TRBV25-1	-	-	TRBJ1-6	TGTGCCAGCAGTGAGCGACAGGCTGTCTATAATTCACCCCTCCACTTT	CASSERQAVYNSPLHF
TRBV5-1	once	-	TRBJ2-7	TGCGCCAGCAGCTTGATATCCGGGGGCTACGAGCAGTACTTC	CASSLISGGYEQYF
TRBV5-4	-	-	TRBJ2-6	TGTGCCAGCAGCTTGGTCGGTGCCTCTGGGGCCAACGTCCTGACTTTC	CASSLVGASGANVLTF
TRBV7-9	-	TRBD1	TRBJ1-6	TGTGCCAGCACCAACAGGGGCCTCGATAATTCACCCCTCCACTTT	CASTNRGLDNSPLHF
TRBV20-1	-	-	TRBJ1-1	TGCAGTGCTGCTCGGGGGACTGAAGCTTTCTTT	CSAARGTEAFF
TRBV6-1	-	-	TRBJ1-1	TGTGCCAGCAGTGACAGGGTGAACACTGAAGCTTTCTTT	CASSDRVNTEAFF
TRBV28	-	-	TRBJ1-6	TGTGCCAGCAGCCTCCTGGGCAGGGGCTTCAATTCACCCCTCCACTTT	CASSLLGRGFNSPLHF
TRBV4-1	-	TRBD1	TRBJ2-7	TGCGCCAGCAGCCAGGCCTCAGGGGGTAGCTACGAGCAGTACTTC	CASSQASGGSYEQYF
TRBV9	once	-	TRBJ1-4	TGTGCCAGCAGCCGAGGGGGAAGAGGGGAAATGGAAAAACTGTTTTTT	CASSRGGRGEMEKLFF
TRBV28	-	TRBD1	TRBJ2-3	TGTGCCAGCAGTTTTGGGACAGGGAACACAGATACGCAGTATTTT	CASSFGTGNTDTQYF
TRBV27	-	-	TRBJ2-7	TGTGCCAGCAGTGGCAGGTTCTCCTACGAGCAGTACTTC	CASSGRFSYEQYF
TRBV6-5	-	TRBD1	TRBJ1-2	TGTGCCAGCAGTAGGACAGGGGGGTATGGCTACACCTTC	CASSRTGGYGYTF
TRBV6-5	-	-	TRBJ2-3	TGTGCCAGCAGTTACTCGGGCCCCACAGATACGCAGTATTTT	CASSYSGPTDTQYF
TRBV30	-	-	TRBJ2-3	TGTGCCTGGAGCCCCCGGACAGGGAGGGTAGATACGCAGTATTTT	CAWSPRTGRVDTQYF
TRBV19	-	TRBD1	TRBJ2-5	TGTGCCAGTAGTATAGGTCCCGGGACAGGGGGAGAGACCCAGTACTTC	CASSIGPGTGGETQYF
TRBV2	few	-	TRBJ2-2	TGTGCCAGCCGACAGTTCGCGAACACCGGGGAGCTGTTTTTT	CASRQFANTGELFF
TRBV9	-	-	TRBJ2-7	TGTGCCAGCAGCGTAGGTCGAAGCCAGAGGGACGAGCAGTACTTC	CASSVGRSQRDEQYF
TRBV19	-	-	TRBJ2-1	TGTGCCAGTAGTACAACTTCGGTTTATGCGGATGAGCAGTTCTTC	CASSTTSVYADEQFF
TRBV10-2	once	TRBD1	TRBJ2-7	TGCGCCAGCAGCGCGACAGGGGAAGAGCAGTACTTC	CASSATGEEQYF
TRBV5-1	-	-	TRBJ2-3	TGCGCCAGCAGCTTGGCGGGGGAACGCACAGATACGCAGTATTTT	CASSLAGERTDTQYF
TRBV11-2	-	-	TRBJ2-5	TGTGCCAGCAGCTTAGATACAGACAAGATAGAGACCCAGTACTTC	CASSLDTDKIETQYF
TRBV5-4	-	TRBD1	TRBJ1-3	TGTGCCAGCAGCTTGATGAGGGGGCTGGGAGGAAACACCATATATTTT	CASSLMRGLGGNTIYF
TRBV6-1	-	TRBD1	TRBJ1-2	TGTGCCAGCAGTGAAGCGGGGACAGGGGGCTATGGCTACACCTTC	CASSEAGTGGYGYTF
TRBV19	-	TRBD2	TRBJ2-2	TGTGCCAGTAGCTCTAGCGGGGGGACCAACACCGGGGAGCTGTTTTTT	CASSSSGGTNTGELFF
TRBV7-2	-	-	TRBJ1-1	TGTGCCAGCCATCTAACGGGACAAACTGAAGCTTTCTTT	CASHLTGQTEAFF
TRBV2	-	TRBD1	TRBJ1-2	TGTGCCAGCAGTGAAGCGGGACAGGGGACCTATGGCTACACCTTC	CASSEAGQGTYGYTF
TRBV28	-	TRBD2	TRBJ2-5	TGTGCCAGCAGTTTCCTAGCGGGGGGCTGGGAGACCCAGTACTTC	CASSFLAGGWETQYF
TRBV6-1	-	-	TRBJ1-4	TGTGCCAGCAGTGAACCCGGTGAAGCCCGAGGAAAACTGTTTTTT	CASSEPGEARGKLFF
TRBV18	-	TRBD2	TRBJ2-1	TGTGCCAGCTCACCGGAGCTAGCGGGGGCTTTGGAGATCTTC	CASSPELAGALEIF
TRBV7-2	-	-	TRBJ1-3	TGTGCCAGCAGCTTGGAATCCGGGGACACCATATATTTT	CASSLESGDTIYF
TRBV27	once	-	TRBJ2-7	TGTGCCAGCAGTTTGGTGGGACTCAGCTCCTACGAGCAGTACTTC	CASSLVGLSSYEQYF
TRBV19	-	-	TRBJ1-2	TGTGCCAGTCTCAAATTGGGGGCTGGTGACTATGGCTACACCTTC	CASLKLGAGDYGYTF
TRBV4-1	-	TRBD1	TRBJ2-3	TGCGCCAGCAGCCTAATGCCGGGGGGACAGGGAATAGAAGATACGCAGTATTTT	CASSLMPGGQGIEDTQYF
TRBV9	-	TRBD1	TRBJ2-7	TGTGCCAGCAGCACTACCGGGACAGCCTACGAGCAGTACTTC	CASSTTGTAYEQYF
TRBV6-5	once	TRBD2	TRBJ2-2	TGTGCCAGCAGTTACGTGGGAGGGGACACCGGGGAGCTGTTTTTT	CASSYVGGDTGELFF
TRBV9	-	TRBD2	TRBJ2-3	TGTGCCAGCAGCGCCACTAGCGGGGCCACAGATACGCAGTATTTT	CASSATSGATDTQYF
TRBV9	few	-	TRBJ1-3	TGTGCCAGCAGCGTATCCGGTTCTGGAAACACCATATATTTT	CASSVSGSGNTIYF
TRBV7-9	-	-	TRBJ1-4	TGTGCCAGCAACCCCTGGGGGGGGACTAATGAAAAACTGTTTTTT	CASNPWGGTNEKLFF
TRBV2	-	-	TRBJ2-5	TGTGCCAGCAGGCAGGGGAGTTGGTACTTC	CASRQGSWYF